Below, 23 T cell receptor beta chains from the same sample are listed, as sequenced in a study of blood T cell repertoires in COVID-19. Method: immunoSEQ multiplex PCR; TCRdb's copy keeps in-frame clones and lacks some. The sample yields 400,000 or so clones, around 90% seen once. Sequencing input: peripheral blood. The source is a man in his late teens or twenties with COVID-19, enrolled during active disease.

The V gene is TRBV6-6, the J gene TRBJ1-2; 9 bases map to TRBD1. V lost 4 bases to trimming and J lost 6 bases; unmatched junction nucleotides: 9. This CDR3 has 15 residues. CDR1 MNHNY and CDR2 SVGAGI come from the germline V gene (reference sequence). The CDR3 DNA follows: TGTGCCAGCAGTTGGGGCGAGACAGGGGGTAATGGCTACACCTTC. Translation gives CASSWGETGGNGYTF.

CDR3: CASSFRDKSFPEEKLFF. The CDR3 region has the DNA TGTGCCAGCAGCTTTCGGGACAAGAGTTTCCCGGAGGAAAAACTGTTTTTT. V is TRBV11-3 and J is TRBJ1-4; D may be TRBD1 (6 bases). This CDR3 spans 17 amino acids. Germline CDR1 and CDR2: SGHNT and YENEEA. V was shortened by 3 bases and J by 8 bases, with 22 bases between the two germline ends. Full variable domain (outside the CDR3, taken from reference TRBV11-3 and TRBJ1-4): EAGVVQSPRYKIIEKKQPVAFWCNPISGHNTLYWYLQNLGQGPELLIRYENEEAVDDSQLPKDRFSAERLKGVDSTLKIQPAELGDSAVYLCASSFRDKSFPEEKLFFGSGTQLSVL.

V usage is TRBV4-1 and J usage is TRBJ2-3; the match to TRBD2 covers 14 bases. The CDR3 totals 16 residues. The V and J ends lost 2 bases and 4 bases, in that order; junction bases with no gene match: 2. CDR1 is MGHRA and CDR2 is YSYEKL in the germline V gene. The CDR3 DNA reads as TGCGCCAGCAGCCAAAAGGGACTAGCGGGAGCAGATACGCAGTATTTT. Translated: CASSQKGLAGADTQYF.

On this clone: Different DNA sequences within this sample yield the same CDR3. The chain has TRBV4-1 and TRBJ2-7; unclear D gene. The V end was cut by 1 base, the J end by 1 base, with 5 bases between. Germline V gene lookup returns CDR1 MGHRA and CDR2 YSYEKL. The CDR3 runs to 13 residues. The CDR3 DNA reads TGCGCCAGCAGCCAAGGAGGTTCCTACGAGCAGTACTTC. This translates into CASSQGGSYEQYF.

The gene calls are TRBV10-3 and TRBJ2-5; possibly TRBD1 for D (6 bases). The CDR3 has 13 amino acids. Between the trimmed V and J ends, which lost 4 bases and 4 bases, there was a span of 10 bases. Germline CDR1 ENHRY, CDR2 SYGVKD. CDR3 in amino acids: CAISGQAGETQYF. The CDR3 coding sequence is TGTGCCATCAGTGGACAGGCCGGAGAGACCCAGTACTTC.

The chain has TRBV19 and TRBJ2-1, with 12 bases lining up with TRBD2. The V segment lost 4 bases and the J segment 8 bases; nucleotides outside the gene matches: 6. This CDR3 spans 15 amino acids. Germline V gene sequence: CDR1 LNHDA, CDR2 SQIVND (reference sequence). The DNA of the CDR3 is TGTGCCAGTAGTACTCTAGCGGGGGGGTCTCATGAGCAGTTCTTC. Residues: CASSTLAGGSHEQFF.

This sequence joins TRBV27 and TRBJ2-7; 8 bases are shared with TRBD2. The J segment lost 4 bases and the V segment lost 5 bases, leaving 10 bases of the junction unmatched. The germline V gene has CDR1 MNHEY and CDR2 SMNVEV (reference sequence). CDR3 length: 15 amino acids. The CDR3 reads CASSPDSGKSYEQYF. Written as DNA, the CDR3 is TGTGCCAGCAGTCCTGATAGCGGGAAGTCATACGAGCAGTACTTC.

V gene TRBV11-2 combines with J gene TRBJ2-1; maybe TRBD1 (7 bases). CDR1 SGHAT and CDR2 FQNNGV come from the germline V gene. This CDR3 has 15 residues. V lost 4 bases to trimming and J lost 10 bases, with 20 bases between them. CDR3 sequence reads: CASSSRDSSLGEQFF. Here the CDR3 DNA reads TGTGCCAGCAGCTCGCGGGACAGTTCTCTTGGCGAGCAGTTCTTC.

The CDR3 region is CASSEQDPSNQPQHF. The CDR3 region has the DNA TGTGCCAGCAGTGAACAGGATCCCAGCAATCAGCCCCAGCATTTT. The chain recombines TRBV2 with TRBJ1-5, with D uncertain. Trimming removed 2 bases from V and 1 base from J, with 9 bases in between. CDR3 length: 15 amino acids. Germline CDR1 reads SNHLY; CDR2 reads FYNNEI.

V usage is TRBV7-2 and J usage is TRBJ2-3; 7 nucleotides align to TRBD1. CDR3 length equals 16 residues. V was pared by 4 bases and J by 2 bases, with 9 bases of the junction left unmatched. CDR1 is SGHTA, CDR2 FQGNSA, per germline. Here the CDR3 reads CASSSRPGQPTDTQYF. CDR3 nucleotide sequence: TGTGCCAGCAGCTCCCGACCGGGACAGCCCACAGATACGCAGTATTTT.

CDR3 sequence: CASSQDYAGHNNSPLHF. DNA of the CDR3: TGTGCCAGCAGCCAAGACTACGCTGGACACAATAATTCACCCCTCCACTTT. The rearrangement links TRBV3-1 (or the pseudogene TRBV3-2) to TRBJ1-6; D might be TRBD1 (5 bases). The ends were cut back, 0 bases at V and 5 bases at J, with 14 bases in the middle. Germline V gene data show CDR1 as LGHDT and CDR2 as YNNKEL (reference sequence). The CDR3 spans 17 residues.

V is TRBV7-9 and J is TRBJ1-4; D perhaps matches TRBD1 (5 bases). Trimming left V 6 bases short and J 5 bases short, with 13 bases between. Germline V gene sequence: CDR1 SEHNR, CDR2 FQNEAQ (reference sequence). This CDR3 region has 14 residues. As DNA, the CDR3 is TGTGCCAGCAGGGCCCCGGGGGGGAATGAAAAACTGTTTTTT. It yields the protein CASRAPGGNEKLFF.

The V and J genes are TRBV19 and TRBJ1-2, with a possible D match to TRBD1 (6 bases). The CDR3 is 14 amino acids. Trimming took 4 bases from V and 8 from J, leaving 17 bases between them. Germline CDR1 reads LNHDA; CDR2 reads SQIVND (reference sequence). The CDR3 nucleotides are TGTGCCAGTAGTAGAAAACAGGGTCTGTACGGCTACACCTTC. The encoded protein is CASSRKQGLYGYTF.

Only one count was recorded for this clone. The chain is built from TRBV6-5 and TRBJ1-2; TRBD1 matches at 7 bases. The V and J ends lost 6 bases and 1 base, in that order; junction bases with no gene match: 2. In germline, CDR1 is MNHEY, CDR2 SVGAGI. The CDR3 runs 13 residues. The CDR3 protein is CASRGQSNYGYTF. DNA of the CDR3: TGTGCCAGCAGGGGACAGAGTAACTATGGCTACACCTTC.

The chain has TRBV5-4 and TRBJ2-3; the match to TRBD1 covers 8 bases. The CDR3 covers 16 residues. Germline V gene data show CDR1 as SGHNT and CDR2 as YYREEE (reference sequence). With 7 bases clipped from V and 1 base from J, the junction kept 11 bases outside the gene matches. The CDR3 sequence is CASQYSPTGGTDTQYF. The CDR3 DNA follows: TGTGCCAGCCAGTATTCGCCGACAGGGGGCACAGATACGCAGTATTTT.

The chain carries TRBV28 and TRBJ2-5; 8 nucleotides line up with TRBD1. The ends lost 3 bases at V and 6 bases at J; junction bases unmatched: 9. The CDR3 contains 15 residues. Germline CDR1 MDHEN, CDR2 SYDVKM. The CDR3: CASSFGSGGLKTQYF. CDR3 nucleotides: TGTGCCAGCAGTTTCGGGTCAGGGGGCTTAAAGACCCAGTACTTC.

As DNA, the CDR3 is TGTGCCAGCAGCCAAGGCTTGACAGAGTCTTCCGACTACGAGCAGTACTTC. It specifies CASSQGLTESSDYEQYF. The chain uses TRBV3-1 (or the pseudogene TRBV3-2) and TRBJ2-7, with D possibly being TRBD1 (5 bases). Between the trimmed V and J ends, which lost 1 base and 3 bases, there was a span of 19 bases. Germline V CDR1 and CDR2: LGHDT, YNNKEL (reference sequence). This CDR3 spans 17 amino acids.

The rearrangement joins TRBV7-9 to TRBJ1-2, with TRBD1 matching 7 bases. Germline-derived CDR1 and CDR2 are SEHNR and FQNEAQ (reference sequence). The CDR3 length is 14 residues. V was pared by 2 bases and J by 6 bases, with 6 bases of the junction left unmatched. The CDR3 nucleotides are TGTGCCAGCAGCTTAACGACAGGGTTGAATGGCTACACCTTC. Its protein product is CASSLTTGLNGYTF.

This clone was counted once. The V gene is TRBV29-1, the J gene TRBJ1-1; 7 bases line up with TRBD1. CDR1 SQVTM and CDR2 ANQGSEA come from the germline V gene. This CDR3 is 14 amino acids long. Germline trimming cut 0 bases from V and 4 bases from J; bases unmatched to any gene: 5. The CDR3 sequence: CSVEDRGSSTEAFF. CDR3 nucleotides: TGCAGCGTTGAAGACAGGGGGAGCAGCACTGAAGCTTTCTTT.

V usage is TRBV7-9 and J usage is TRBJ2-7; 7 positions match TRBD2. CDR1 SEHNR and CDR2 FQNEAQ come from the germline V gene (reference sequence). After removal of 3 bases from V and 3 bases from J, the junction contained 8 bases not matched to a gene. The length of the CDR3 is 15 residues. This chain's CDR3 is CASSFPSSGNYEQYF. CDR3 DNA sequence: TGTGCCAGCAGCTTCCCTTCTAGCGGTAACTACGAGCAGTACTTC.

The CDR3 DNA is TGTGCCAGCAGTTTAAGACAGGGCTCTGAAGCTTTCTTT. Protein product: CASSLRQGSEAFF. The rearrangement joins TRBV12-3 or TRBV12-4 to TRBJ1-1, with 7 nucleotides matching TRBD1. V was pared by 2 bases and J by 6 bases, with 3 bases of the junction left unmatched. This CDR3 spans 13 amino acids.

V is TRBV27 and J is TRBJ1-1; D is possibly TRBD1 (5 bases). Trimming removed 0 bases from V and 6 bases from J, with 11 bases in between. Per germline, CDR1 MNHEY and CDR2 SMNVEV (reference sequence). CDR3 length: 14 residues. CDR3 in DNA: TGTGCCAGCAGTTTATCGGGACTTATTTCTGAAGCTTTCTTT. The encoded protein is CASSLSGLISEAFF.

This chain links TRBV10-1 with TRBJ2-2; D might be TRBD1 (6 bases). The germline V gene has CDR1 WNHNN and CDR2 SYGVQD (reference sequence). This CDR3 has 20 residues. V was trimmed by 0 bases and J by 7 bases, leaving 27 bases between them. The DNA for the CDR3 is TGCGCCAGCAGTGAGTCCCGACCGGGACAACATTCAACCGATCACGGGGAGCTGTTTTTT. It encodes CASSESRPGQHSTDHGELFF.